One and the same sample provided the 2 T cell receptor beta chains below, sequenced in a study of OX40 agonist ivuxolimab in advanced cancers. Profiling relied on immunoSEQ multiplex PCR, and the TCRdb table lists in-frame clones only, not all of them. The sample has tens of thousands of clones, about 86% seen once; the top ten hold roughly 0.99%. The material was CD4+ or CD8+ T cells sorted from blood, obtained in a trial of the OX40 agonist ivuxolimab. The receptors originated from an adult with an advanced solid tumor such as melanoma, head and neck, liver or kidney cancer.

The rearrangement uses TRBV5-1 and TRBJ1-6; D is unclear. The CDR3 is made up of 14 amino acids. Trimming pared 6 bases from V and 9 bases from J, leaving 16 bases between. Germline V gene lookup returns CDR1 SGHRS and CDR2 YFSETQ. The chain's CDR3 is CASTSGDLGSPLHF. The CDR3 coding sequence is TGCGCCAGCACAAGTGGCGATTTGGGTTCACCCCTCCACTTT.

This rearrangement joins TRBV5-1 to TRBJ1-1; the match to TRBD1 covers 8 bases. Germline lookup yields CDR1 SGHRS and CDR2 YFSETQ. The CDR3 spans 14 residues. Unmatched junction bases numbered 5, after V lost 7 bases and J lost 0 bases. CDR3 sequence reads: CASRRTGLNTEAFF. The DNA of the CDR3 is TGCGCCAGCCGTAGGACAGGGTTGAACACTGAAGCTTTCTTT.